These T cell receptor beta chains were read from a single sample in a study of early T cells in non-severe SARS-CoV-2 infection. TCRdb reprocessed the 5' RACE reads with MiXCR, giving one entry per CDR3 protein. The table records roughly 93,000 distinct CDR3 sequences, approximately 10% of them present only once. The sequencing input was whole blood. Every receptor here comes from an adult who was a healthcare worker with PCR-confirmed SARS-CoV-2 infection or an uninfected control (not recorded which). The CDR3 runs from the conserved cysteine through the conserved F or W. The order of the fields is clone size, V gene, J gene, D gene, CDR3 DNA, CDR3 protein. A D gene is named only where the DNA matches it firmly. Part of the rows lack a size; the others show once, few, many or a class for expanded clones.

clone size: many; V gene: TRBV20-1; J gene: TRBJ2-3; D gene: TRBD2; CDR3 DNA: TGCAGTGCCACGGTGGGGACTAGCGGGCTGGATACGCAGTATTTT; CDR3 protein: CSATVGTSGLDTQYF
clone size: many; V gene: TRBV11-2; J gene: TRBJ1-4; D gene: .; CDR3 DNA: TGTGCCAGCAGATCCACCCAGGATGAAAAACTGTTTTTT; CDR3 protein: CASRSTQDEKLFF
clone size: few; V gene: TRBV27; J gene: TRBJ1-1; D gene: TRBD1; CDR3 DNA: TGTGCCAGCAGTTTATTCGAGACAGGGGGGAACACTGAAGCTTTCTTT; CDR3 protein: CASSLFETGGNTEAFF
clone size: .; V gene: TRBV2; J gene: TRBJ2-7; D gene: .; CDR3 DNA: TGTGCCAGCACCGGTACAGGGTTCTACGAGCAGTACTTC; CDR3 protein: CASTGTGFYEQYF
clone size: many; V gene: TRBV4-1; J gene: TRBJ2-1; D gene: TRBD2; CDR3 DNA: TGCGCCAGCAGCTTAGCGGGAGGCGGCAATGAGCAGTTCTTC; CDR3 protein: CASSLAGGGNEQFF
clone size: .; V gene: TRBV5-4; J gene: TRBJ2-1; D gene: TRBD2; CDR3 DNA: TGTGCCAGCAGCTTTGGACTAGCGGGGGACCGTAATGAGCAGTTCTTC; CDR3 protein: CASSFGLAGDRNEQFF
clone size: few; V gene: TRBV20-1; J gene: TRBJ2-7; D gene: TRBD2; CDR3 DNA: TGCAGTGCCTCGACTAGCGGGGGAGGAGAGCAGTACTTC; CDR3 protein: CSASTSGGGEQYF
clone size: few; V gene: TRBV7-3; J gene: TRBJ2-3; D gene: .; CDR3 DNA: TGTGCCAGCAGCCCGGGCGGCCGTTCCGGAGATACGCAGTATTTT; CDR3 protein: CASSPGGRSGDTQYF
clone size: .; V gene: TRBV28; J gene: TRBJ1-2; D gene: .; CDR3 DNA: TGTGCCAGCAAAACTGGTCCAGTAAACTATGGCTACACCTTC; CDR3 protein: CASKTGPVNYGYTF
clone size: .; V gene: TRBV5-1; J gene: TRBJ1-1; D gene: .; CDR3 DNA: TGCGCCAGCAGCACCTCCCCCCCGAACACTGAAGCTTTCTTT; CDR3 protein: CASSTSPPNTEAFF
clone size: few; V gene: TRBV12-3/TRBV12-4; J gene: TRBJ1-1; D gene: .; CDR3 DNA: TGTGCCATCCACGAGCCGGGTGAAGCTTTCTTT; CDR3 protein: CAIHEPGEAFF
clone size: few; V gene: TRBV28; J gene: TRBJ2-7; D gene: .; CDR3 DNA: TGTGCCAGCAGTATCAATAGAGAGCAGTACTTC; CDR3 protein: CASSINREQYF
clone size: many; V gene: TRBV20-1; J gene: TRBJ2-5; D gene: .; CDR3 DNA: TGCAGTGCTAGGGACGCGGCGGGCTCCCAAGAGACCCAGTACTTC; CDR3 protein: CSARDAAGSQETQYF
clone size: few; V gene: TRBV29-1; J gene: TRBJ1-4; D gene: .; CDR3 DNA: TGCAGCGCTGGAGAAGCAACTAATGAAAAACTGTTTTTT; CDR3 protein: CSAGEATNEKLFF
clone size: few; V gene: TRBV4-2; J gene: TRBJ2-7; D gene: TRBD2; CDR3 DNA: TGTGCCAGCAGCCAAGCGGCGACTAGCGGGACTAGCTCCTACGAGCAGTACTTC; CDR3 protein: CASSQAATSGTSSYEQYF
clone size: many; V gene: TRBV6-1; J gene: TRBJ1-5; D gene: .; CDR3 DNA: TGTGCCAGCAGGGCCACGATTGATTATCAGCCCCAGCATTTT; CDR3 protein: CASRATIDYQPQHF
clone size: few; V gene: TRBV20-1; J gene: TRBJ2-7; D gene: .; CDR3 DNA: TGCAGTGCGGGGCAGGACACCGCGCAGTACTTC; CDR3 protein: CSAGQDTAQYF
clone size: .; V gene: TRBV4-2; J gene: TRBJ2-7; D gene: TRBD2; CDR3 DNA: TGTGCCAGCAGCCAAGAGACGGGGGGTTCCTACGAGCAGTACTTC; CDR3 protein: CASSQETGGSYEQYF
clone size: many; V gene: TRBV6-1; J gene: TRBJ2-1; D gene: .; CDR3 DNA: TGTGCCAGCAGTGAAGGGGAAAGTTTTGAGCAGTTCTTC; CDR3 protein: CASSEGESFEQFF
clone size: .; V gene: TRBV5-5; J gene: TRBJ1-2; D gene: .; CDR3 DNA: TGTGCCAGCAGCTCCTTAATCTATATGAGGGGCTACACCTTC; CDR3 protein: CASSSLIYMRGYTF
clone size: few; V gene: TRBV20-1; J gene: TRBJ1-1; D gene: .; CDR3 DNA: TGCAGCCCCAGGGGTAGGAACACTGAAGCTTTCTTT; CDR3 protein: CSPRGRNTEAFF
clone size: .; V gene: TRBV29-1; J gene: TRBJ2-3; D gene: .; CDR3 DNA: TGCAGCGTTGAAGATTGGAGCGGGAGCACAGATACGCAGTATTTT; CDR3 protein: CSVEDWSGSTDTQYF
clone size: .; V gene: TRBV7-2; J gene: TRBJ2-5; D gene: .; CDR3 DNA: TGTGCCAGCAGCTTAGGTATTAGTCACGAGACCCAGTACTTC; CDR3 protein: CASSLGISHETQYF
clone size: many; V gene: TRBV7-3; J gene: TRBJ2-2; D gene: .; CDR3 DNA: TGTGCCAGCAGCCCCCTCACCGGGGAGCTGTTTTTT; CDR3 protein: CASSPLTGELFF
clone size: many; V gene: TRBV7-9; J gene: TRBJ2-2; D gene: .; CDR3 DNA: TGTGCCAGCAGCTTAATCAACACCGGGGAGCTGTTTTTT; CDR3 protein: CASSLINTGELFF
clone size: .; V gene: TRBV14; J gene: TRBJ1-2; D gene: .; CDR3 DNA: TGTGCCAGCAGCCTGCCGACAGCCCATAACTATGGCTACACCTTC; CDR3 protein: CASSLPTAHNYGYTF
clone size: .; V gene: TRBV3-1; J gene: TRBJ2-7; D gene: .; CDR3 DNA: TGTGCCAGCAGCCACCCGGGAGTCTACGAGCAGTACTTC; CDR3 protein: CASSHPGVYEQYF
clone size: few; V gene: TRBV29-1; J gene: TRBJ2-1; D gene: .; CDR3 DNA: TGCAGCGTTGATCGGACCGGGAGCACGAATGAGCAGTTCTTC; CDR3 protein: CSVDRTGSTNEQFF
clone size: .; V gene: TRBV6-6; J gene: TRBJ1-2; D gene: .; CDR3 DNA: TGTGCCAGCAGTTACTCCGGTAGGAACCGGGGGCTATATGGCTACACCTTC; CDR3 protein: CASSYSGRNRGLYGYTF
clone size: many; V gene: TRBV2; J gene: TRBJ1-2; D gene: .; CDR3 DNA: TGTGCCAGCAGGAATGCTAACTATGGCTACACCTTC; CDR3 protein: CASRNANYGYTF
clone size: many; V gene: TRBV6-4; J gene: TRBJ2-2; D gene: TRBD2; CDR3 DNA: TGTGCCAGCAGTCGGACTAGCGGGAGCGGGAACACCGGGGAGCTGTTTTTT; CDR3 protein: CASSRTSGSGNTGELFF
clone size: many; V gene: TRBV2; J gene: TRBJ2-1; D gene: .; CDR3 DNA: TGTGCCAGCACCCCGACAGTGCCTTCCTACAATGAGCAGTTCTTC; CDR3 protein: CASTPTVPSYNEQFF
clone size: few; V gene: TRBV6-7; J gene: TRBJ1-6; D gene: .; CDR3 DNA: TGTGCCAGCAGACCGCCCGTGGGGTGTTACTCACCCCTCCACTTT; CDR3 protein: CASRPPVGCYSPLHF
clone size: many; V gene: TRBV12-5; J gene: TRBJ1-1; D gene: .; CDR3 DNA: TGTGCTAGTGGTTCCCGGGGTGACACTGAAGCTTTCTTT; CDR3 protein: CASGSRGDTEAFF
clone size: many; V gene: TRBV9; J gene: TRBJ2-1; D gene: .; CDR3 DNA: TGTGCCAGCAGCGCCCTGGGGGACTCCTACAATGAGCAGTTCTTC; CDR3 protein: CASSALGDSYNEQFF
clone size: many; V gene: TRBV9; J gene: TRBJ2-3; D gene: .; CDR3 DNA: TGTGCCAGCAGCTGGACTAGCACAGATACGCAGTATTTT; CDR3 protein: CASSWTSTDTQYF
clone size: many; V gene: TRBV12-5; J gene: TRBJ2-1; D gene: .; CDR3 DNA: TGTGCTAGTGGTTTCGGGCCTCTTAATGAGCAGTTCTTC; CDR3 protein: CASGFGPLNEQFF
clone size: many; V gene: TRBV5-6; J gene: TRBJ2-5; D gene: .; CDR3 DNA: TGTGCCAGCAGCTTGATCAGCACATCCCAAGAGACCCAGTACTTC; CDR3 protein: CASSLISTSQETQYF
clone size: few; V gene: TRBV11-3; J gene: TRBJ2-1; D gene: .; CDR3 DNA: TGTGCCAGCAGCTTAGGAGCATTCGCTGAGCAGTTCTTC; CDR3 protein: CASSLGAFAEQFF
clone size: many; V gene: TRBV12-3/TRBV12-4; J gene: TRBJ1-6; D gene: TRBD1; CDR3 DNA: TGTGCCAGCAGCGCGGACCGGGACAGGGGTTCTAGCTCCTATAATTCACCCCTCCACTTT; CDR3 protein: CASSADRDRGSSSYNSPLHF
clone size: few; V gene: TRBV7-2; J gene: TRBJ2-7; D gene: TRBD2; CDR3 DNA: TGTGCCAGCAGCTTAAGGAGCGGGACCACGATTTCCTACGAGCAGTACTTC; CDR3 protein: CASSLRSGTTISYEQYF
clone size: .; V gene: TRBV18; J gene: TRBJ1-5; D gene: .; CDR3 DNA: TGTGCCAGCTCACCACAGGTTGTACGCGATCAGCCCCAGCATTTT; CDR3 protein: CASSPQVVRDQPQHF